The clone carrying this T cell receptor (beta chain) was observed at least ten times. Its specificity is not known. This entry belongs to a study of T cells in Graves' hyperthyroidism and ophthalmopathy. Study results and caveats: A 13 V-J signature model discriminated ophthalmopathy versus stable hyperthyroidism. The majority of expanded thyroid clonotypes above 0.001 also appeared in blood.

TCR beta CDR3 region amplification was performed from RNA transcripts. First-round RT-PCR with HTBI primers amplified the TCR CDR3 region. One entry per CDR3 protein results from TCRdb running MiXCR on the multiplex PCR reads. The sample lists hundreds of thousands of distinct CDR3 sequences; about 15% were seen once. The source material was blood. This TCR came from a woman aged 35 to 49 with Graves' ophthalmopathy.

CDR3 sequence: CASNSGHHYEQYF. In DNA, the CDR3 is TGTGCCAGCAACTCAGGACATCACTACGAGCAGTACTTC. The chain uses TRBV28 and TRBJ2-7; TRBD1 is a possible D gene (5 bases). Trimming took off 7 bases at V and 3 bases at J, with 13 bases between the two ends. CDR3 length equals 13 residues. The germline V gene has CDR1 MDHEN and CDR2 SYDVKM.